Shown below are 22 T cell receptor beta chains from a single sample sequenced in a study of T cell repertoires in cytomegalovirus infection. What these receptors recognize is not known. TCRdb called the reads again in MiXCR, with one record for every CDR3 protein. In the table there are approximately 910,000 distinct CDR3 sequences, 30% to 40% of which are singletons. The sequencing used cultured CD8+ T cells from PBMCs, collected from culture after CMV antigen stimulation. Source of these receptors: a human donor in good health (CMV status not recorded). Some clones in this sample may be carry-over from other donors' samples.

This clonotype was seen a single time. The V call is TRBV10-3, the J call TRBJ2-3; D gene unclear. Trimming took off 3 bases at V and 3 bases at J, with 7 bases between the two ends. Germline values: CDR1 ENHRY, CDR2 SYGVKD. CDR3 length: 13 residues. DNA of the CDR3: TGTGCCATCAGTGATGTTGGAACAGATACGCAGTATTTT. This codes for CAISDVGTDTQYF.

The rearrangement joins TRBV11-3 to TRBJ2-1; D ambiguous. The CDR3 is 15 residues long. Germline CDR1 is SGHNT and CDR2 is YENEEA. Trimming shortened V by 4 bases and J by 0 bases, and 10 bases separated the two germline ends. The CDR3 region has the DNA TGTGCCAGCAGCTCCTCTAGTAGCTCCTACAATGAGCAGTTCTTC. It codes for CASSSSSSSYNEQFF. The whole variable domain, filled in from reference TRBV11-3 and TRBJ2-1, reads EAGVVQSPRYKIIEKKQPVAFWCNPISGHNTLYWYLQNLGQGPELLIRYENEEAVDDSQLPKDRFSAERLKGVDSTLKIQPAELGDSAVYLCASSSSSSSYNEQFFGPGTRLTVL.

This clonotype was found many times. V is TRBV6-2 or TRBV6-3 and J is TRBJ1-1, with D hard to call. The germline V gene encodes CDR1 MNHEY and CDR2 SVGEGT. The CDR3 loop spans 16 amino acids. The V end lost 2 bases, the J end lost 0 bases, and 13 bases lay between the germline ends. DNA of the CDR3: TGTGCCAGCAGTTACGGTGGGCGCGCGATGAACACTGAAGCTTTCTTT. Amino acid sequence: CASSYGGRAMNTEAFF.

The chain employs TRBV5-1 and TRBJ2-1; 12 bases are a match to TRBD1. Trimming removed 8 bases from V and 4 bases from J; junction bases left unmatched: 7. This CDR3 is 15 amino acids long. The germline V gene encodes CDR1 SGHRS and CDR2 YFSETQ. In DNA, the CDR3 is TGCGCCAGAAGCGGGGACAGGGGGCTTTACAATGAGCAGTTCTTC. Amino acids: CARSGDRGLYNEQFF.

This clonotype was seen just once. The junction shows a germline mismatch at one end, possibly a read error. The rearrangement links TRBV7-6 to TRBJ1-1; no firm D call. CDR1 SGHVS and CDR2 FNYEAQ come from the germline V gene. The CDR3 consists of 13 residues. CDR3 DNA: TGTGCCACCAGCGAAGGCGGCACCTCTGAAGCTTTCTTT. Encoded protein: CATSEGGTSEAFF.

This clonotype appeared a few times. The V call is TRBV6-2 or TRBV6-3, the J call TRBJ2-7; no firm D call. Trimming left V 8 bases short and J 2 bases short, with 10 bases between. The CDR3 extends over 12 amino acids. Germline-derived CDR1 and CDR2 are MNHEY and SVGEGT. The CDR3 protein is CASLSTTYEQYF. As DNA, the CDR3 is TGTGCCAGCCTTTCCACAACCTACGAGCAGTACTTC.

This clonotype has ten or more counts. This chain connects TRBV7-2 to TRBJ2-1; D call uncertain. Germline assignment: CDR1 SGHTA and CDR2 FQGNSA. The V and J ends lost 4 bases and 9 bases respectively, with 7 bases between them. This CDR3 is built from 11 residues. CDR3 sequence reads: CASSSRREQFF. CDR3 DNA: TGTGCCAGCAGCTCCCGACGTGAGCAGTTCTTC.

Concerning this clonotype: At one end, the junction sequence differs from germline, possibly due to a read error. The rearrangement joins TRBV14 to TRBJ1-2, with 7 positions matching TRBD1. The V gene's germline CDR1 is SGHDN and CDR2 FVKESK. This CDR3 region has 15 residues. The CDR3 spells CASSQPGQTNHGYTF. The CDR3 DNA reads as TGTGCCAGCAGCCAGCCGGGACAGACTAACCATGGCTACACCTTC.

This clonotype has a count of ten or more. The chain recombines TRBV7-2 with TRBJ2-5, with 7 nucleotides matching TRBD2. CDR1 and CDR2 (germline): SGHTA, FQGNSA. The CDR3 runs to 15 residues. Trimming removed 3 bases from V and 5 bases from J; junction bases left unmatched: 9. The CDR3 region is CASSFWGGAMETQYF. DNA of the CDR3: TGTGCCAGCAGCTTTTGGGGGGGTGCGATGGAGACCCAGTACTTC.

This clonotype has ten or more counts. The chain carries TRBV7-2 and TRBJ1-6; a weak D match, TRBD1 (5 bases). CDR1 and CDR2 from the germline V gene are SGHTA and FQGNSA. The CDR3 consists of 14 residues. V was trimmed by 5 bases and J by 8 bases, leaving 13 bases between them. The CDR3 DNA reads as TGTGCCAGCAGCGGAGGGGCGAGGTATTCACCCCTCCACTTT. Its translation: CASSGGARYSPLHF.

This clonotype appeared a few times. The rearrangement links TRBV2 to TRBJ2-6, with D hard to call. The CDR3 covers 14 residues. V gave up 2 bases and J gave up 0 bases, with 2 bases separating them. Germline V lookup: CDR1 SNHLY, CDR2 FYNNEI. The CDR3 nucleotides read TGTGCCAGCAGTGAATTCTCTGGGGCCAACGTCCTGACTTTC. It translates to CASSEFSGANVLTF.

The chain recombines TRBV12-3 or TRBV12-4 with TRBJ2-1, with 9 bases identical to TRBD2. V gave up 5 bases and J gave up 2 bases; unmatched junction bases: 7. CDR3 size: 16 residues. The CDR3 DNA reads TGTGCCAGCAGTCCCAAGACTAGCGGTCCCTACAATGAGCAGTTCTTC. This sequence encodes CASSPKTSGPYNEQFF.

Concerning this clonotype: This may arise from a read error, as a much more abundant clone is one base away. This likely comes from a read error, as the CDR3 has no conserved phenylalanine or tryptophan at its end. The chain couples TRBV7-6 to TRBJ2-1; the D is unclear. Germline V gene lookup returns CDR1 SGHVS and CDR2 FNYEAQ. Deletions cut 2 bases from V and 7 bases from J, with 12 bases between. The CDR3 loop spans 14 amino acids. This CDR3 reads CASSLRLGENEQFS. In DNA form, the CDR3 reads TGTGCCAGCAGCTTAAGATTAGGTGAGAATGAGCAGTTCTCC.

This sequence joins TRBV2 and TRBJ1-1; unclear D gene. Trimming left V 0 bases short and J 5 bases short, with 10 bases between. Looked up from germline, CDR1 is SNHLY and CDR2 is FYNNEI. CDR3 size: 14 residues. CDR3 bases: TGTGCCAGCAGTGAAGCGGCCCGAGGTACTGAAGCTTTCTTT. Protein sequence: CASSEAARGTEAFF. Together with reference TRBV2 and TRBJ1-1, the CDR3 gives the full variable domain: EPEVTQTPSHQVTQMGQEVILRCVPISNHLYFYWYRQILGQKVEFLVSFYNNEISEKSEIFDDQFSVERPDGSNFTLKIRSTKLEDSAMYFCASSEAARGTEAFFGQGTRLTVV.

This chain uses TRBV6-5 with TRBJ2-1; D gene uncertain. This CDR3 is built from 16 residues. The germline V gene has CDR1 MNHEY and CDR2 SVGAGI. V dropped 4 bases and J dropped 0 bases, with 13 bases sitting between them. The CDR3 region is CASSFSSLSSYNEQFF. CDR3 coding DNA: TGTGCCAGCAGTTTCTCCAGTTTGAGCTCCTACAATGAGCAGTTCTTC.

This clonotype was detected only a few times. J is TRBJ2-5 and V is TRBV12-3 or TRBV12-4, with D possibly being TRBD2 (7 bases). The V end was cut by 1 base, the J end by 5 bases, with 17 bases between. This CDR3 spans 16 amino acids. The CDR3 spells CASSLVPGGRSETQYF. CDR3 sequence (DNA): TGTGCCAGCAGTTTAGTTCCGGGGGGCAGGTCGGAGACCCAGTACTTC.

Only a few counts were recorded for this clonotype. The J gene is TRBJ1-4, the V gene TRBV27; D is uncertain. The CDR3 covers 14 residues. The germline V and J ends were trimmed by 6 bases and 0 bases, with 8 bases remaining between them. Germline loops: CDR1 MNHEY, CDR2 SMNVEV (reference sequence). CDR3 sequence (DNA): TGTGCCAGCAGGCCCGACACAACTAATGAAAAACTGTTTTTT. Translating gives CASRPDTTNEKLFF.

This clonotype has only a few counts. The chain employs TRBV12-3 or TRBV12-4 and TRBJ2-7; no clear D gene. The CDR3 consists of 12 residues. Between the trimmed V and J ends, which lost 6 bases and 2 bases, there was a span of 8 bases. DNA for the CDR3: TGTGCCAGCAGCAGCAGCCCCTACGAGCAGTACGTC. Translation gives CASSSSPYEQYV.

In this sample, this clonotype turned up many times. V is TRBV7-6 and J is TRBJ2-6; D is possibly TRBD2 (5 bases). The CDR3 loop spans 18 amino acids. Germline-derived CDR1 and CDR2 are SGHVS and FNYEAQ. Trimming removed 3 bases from V and 0 bases from J, with 15 bases in between. CDR3 amino acids: CASSFRTGSPSGANVLTF. In DNA, the CDR3 is TGTGCCAGCAGCTTCCGGACGGGGTCACCCTCTGGGGCCAACGTCCTGACTTTC.

This rearrangement joins TRBV4-2 to TRBJ1-2; maybe TRBD1 (6 bases). The CDR3 has 15 residues. V lost 3 bases, J lost 4 bases, and 15 bases lay in between. Germline CDR1 reads LGHNA; CDR2 reads YNFKEQ. CDR3: CASSHQSPTGYGYTF. Written as DNA, the CDR3 is TGTGCCAGCAGCCACCAAAGTCCGACAGGCTATGGCTACACCTTC.

This clonotype has a handful of counts. This chain joins TRBV6-6 and TRBJ1-1; tentative D call: TRBD1 (6 bases). CDR1 and CDR2 (germline): MNHNY, SVGAGI (reference sequence). Trimming took 7 bases from V and 5 from J, leaving 20 bases between them. This CDR3 has 15 residues. This chain's CDR3 is CASTTSIKGGTEAFF. The CDR3 DNA reads TGTGCCAGCACCACGTCCATAAAAGGGGGGACTGAAGCTTTCTTT.

This clonotype has more than one count but fewer than ten. The chain combines TRBV7-9 with TRBJ1-1; 7 nucleotides line up with TRBD1. CDR1 is SEHNR, CDR2 FQNEAQ, per germline (reference sequence). The trim removed 5 bases at V and 7 bases at J, leaving 7 bases unmatched. The CDR3 spans 13 residues. CDR3 nucleotide sequence: TGTGCCAGCAGCCCAAGGGGGACAGATGAAGCTTTCTTT. The encoded protein is CASSPRGTDEAFF. Complete variable domain (other parts from reference TRBV7-9 and TRBJ1-1): DTGVSQNPRHKITKRGQNVTFRCDPISEHNRLYWYRQTLGQGPEFLTYFQNEAQLEKSRLLSDRFSAERPKGSFSTLEIQRTEQGDSAMYLCASSPRGTDEAFFGQGTRLTVV.